This T cell receptor (beta chain) was sequenced in a study of T-cell reconstitution after alpha-beta-depleted transplantation in children. The study, taken as a whole, reports: Reportedly, roughly two months post-transplant, alpha-beta T cells arose from several hundred expanded graft clones.

The CDR3 is 13 amino acids. Germline-derived CDR1 and CDR2 are DFQATT and SNEGSKA (reference sequence). The V end was cut by 4 bases, the J end by 7 bases, with 16 bases between. Preparation of the TCRbeta library used unique molecular identifiers. TCRdb re-called the PCR reads through MiXCR, storing one row per CDR3 protein. The repertoire has over 150,000 distinct CDR3 sequences, roughly 6.6% of them found once; the top ten carry about 6%. This clonotype came up many times. Its antigen is as yet unknown. The chain couples TRBV20-1 to TRBJ1-2, with no clear D. Sequences were derived from PBMCs, sampled before TCRalphabeta/CD19-depleted stem cell transplant. The sequence came from a boy aged 2-9 years with acute lymphoblastic leukemia, due to receive a stem cell transplant. The CDR3 nucleotides read TGCAGTGCTACCCAGGCTCGGAGAGGTGGCTACACCTTC. Its protein is CSATQARRGGYTF.